The 17 T cell receptor beta chains below were found in one sample sequenced in a study of shared clonotypes between healthy human individuals. Assay: immunoSEQ multiplex PCR; the TCRdb copy retains only in-frame clones and omits some. The repertoire holds under 1 million clones, with about 96% as singletons. The naive CD8 fraction comprised CD45RO-negative cells positively selected for CCR7 and excluded terminally differentiated effector memory CD45RA+ cells. Sequenced material: naive CD8+ T cells sorted from blood. Receptors originate from a man aged 30 to 45 in good health.

This clone was observed a single time. For the CDR3, the DNA is TGTGCCAGCAGGAGGGCGGAGGGGAACAATGAGCAGTTCTTC. It translates to CASRRAEGNNEQFF. The chain joins TRBV11-2 to TRBJ2-1; D is perhaps TRBD2 (6 bases). The CDR3 totals 14 residues. V was trimmed by 6 bases and J by 5 bases, leaving 14 bases between them. CDR1 and CDR2 from the germline V gene are SGHAT and FQNNGV.

The chain uses TRBV6-5 and TRBJ1-5, with TRBD1 matching over 8 bases. CDR1 is MNHEY, CDR2 SVGAGI, per germline. The CDR3 contains 15 residues. The V and J ends lost 3 bases and 5 bases, in that order; junction bases with no gene match: 6. The CDR3 DNA is TGTGCCAGCAGTTATTCGACAGGGGTTGATCAGCCCCAGCATTTT. It codes for CASSYSTGVDQPQHF.

The J gene is TRBJ2-7, the V gene TRBV5-4; the match to TRBD2 covers 8 bases. V gave up 4 bases and J gave up 6 bases; unmatched junction bases: 9. This CDR3 is 14 amino acids long. Germline CDR1 is SGHNT and CDR2 is YYREEE (reference sequence). CDR3 DNA sequence: TGTGCCAGCAGCGAAGGGCTAGCGGGCTCCGAGCAGTACTTC. It encodes CASSEGLAGSEQYF.

On this clone itself: Distinct nucleotide sequences in the sample also encode this CDR3. This sequence joins TRBV27 and TRBJ2-7; the D gene is possibly TRBD1 (5 bases). The V end was cut by 3 bases, the J end by 3 bases, with 9 bases between. Looked up from germline, CDR1 is MNHEY and CDR2 is SMNVEV (reference sequence). The CDR3 has 13 amino acids. CDR3: CASSFLDSYEQYF. DNA of the CDR3: TGTGCCAGCAGTTTCCTCGACAGCTACGAGCAGTACTTC.

The chain employs TRBV13 and TRBJ2-1; D gene uncertain. Between the trimmed V and J ends, which lost 5 bases and 6 bases, there was a span of 5 bases. Germline CDR1 PRHDT, CDR2 FYEKMQ (reference sequence). The CDR3 is made up of 11 amino acids. DNA for the CDR3: TGTGCCAGCAGCCACGGCAATGAGCAGTTCTTC. Protein product: CASSHGNEQFF.

The CDR3 protein is CASSPSMDRNHNEQFF. Written as DNA, the CDR3 is TGTGCCAGCAGCCCCTCTATGGACAGGAACCACAATGAGCAGTTCTTC. The rearrangement links TRBV2 to TRBJ2-1; 7 bases align to TRBD1. J lost 5 bases, V lost 6 bases, and 13 bases had no gene match. This CDR3 is built from 16 residues. The germline V gene encodes CDR1 SNHLY and CDR2 FYNNEI.

The rearrangement links TRBV7-8 to TRBJ1-1; possible D gene TRBD1, 6 bases. Germline-derived CDR1 and CDR2 are SGHVS and FQNEAQ. Trimming shortened V by 1 base and J by 2 bases, and 26 bases separated the two germline ends. There are 20 residues in the CDR3. CDR3 protein: CASSLGWGAQKGRHNTEAFF. As DNA, the CDR3 is TGTGCCAGCAGCTTAGGCTGGGGGGCCCAAAAAGGAAGACATAACACTGAAGCTTTCTTT.

The rearrangement links TRBV10-3 to TRBJ2-7; 9 bases align to TRBD2. V dropped 2 bases and J dropped 3; count of bases not matched to a gene: 8. CDR1 and CDR2 (germline): ENHRY, SYGVKD. CDR3 length: 16 amino acids. The CDR3 here is CAISELATSGDYEQYF. The CDR3 DNA follows: TGTGCCATCAGTGAGCTCGCGACTAGCGGAGACTACGAGCAGTACTTC.

The chain carries TRBV27 and TRBJ2-1; TRBD1 matches at 10 bases. From germline, CDR1 is MNHEY and CDR2 SMNVEV (reference sequence). The V gene end was trimmed by 5 bases and the J gene end by 3 bases; junction bases not matched to a gene: 10. There are 17 residues in the CDR3. The chain's CDR3 is CASSLGPTGGIYNEQFF. In nucleotides, the CDR3 is TGTGCCAGCAGTCTGGGACCGACAGGGGGCATCTACAATGAGCAGTTCTTC.

The chain's CDR3 is CASSLEGTSGYNEQFF. The DNA for the CDR3 is TGTGCCAGCAGCTTGGAGGGGACTAGCGGCTACAATGAGCAGTTCTTC. The chain is built from TRBV5-4 and TRBJ2-1; TRBD2 aligns across 11 bases. With 0 bases clipped from V and 3 bases from J, the junction kept 2 bases outside the gene matches. The CDR3 is 16 residues long. CDR1 is SGHNT, CDR2 YYREEE, per germline (reference sequence).

About this clone itself: A read error may produce the germline difference seen at one junction end. DNA of the CDR3: TGTGCCATCAATGAGGGCGGCGGCTACACCTTC. Residues: CAINEGGGYTF. This sequence joins TRBV10-3 and TRBJ1-2; D ambiguous. From germline, CDR1 is ENHRY and CDR2 SYGVKD. This CDR3 has 11 amino acids.

The chain is built from TRBV2 and TRBJ1-4; no definite D call. In germline, CDR1 is SNHLY, CDR2 FYNNEI. V was shortened by 6 bases and J by 0 bases, with 11 bases between the two germline ends. The CDR3 runs 15 residues. CDR3 amino acids: CASRLSAATNEKLFF. DNA of the CDR3: TGTGCCAGCAGGTTGTCAGCCGCAACTAATGAAAAACTGTTTTTT.

CDR3: CASSIGAVLEQYF. The CDR3 DNA reads as TGTGCCAGCAGCATTGGGGCAGTTCTTGAGCAGTACTTC. The chain employs TRBV2 and TRBJ2-7; TRBD1 might be the D (5 bases). V lost 6 bases to trimming and J lost 7 bases, with 16 bases between them. The CDR3 contains 13 residues. Germline CDR1 and CDR2: SNHLY and FYNNEI.

The V gene is TRBV7-9, the J gene TRBJ2-3; D remains ambiguous. The V gene lost 6 bases and the J gene lost 0 bases, with 10 bases spanning the gap. The CDR3 spans 14 residues. In germline, CDR1 is SEHNR, CDR2 FQNEAQ (reference sequence). The CDR3 region is CASSLESSTDTQYF. The CDR3 DNA sequence: TGTGCCAGCAGTCTAGAATCTAGCACAGATACGCAGTATTTT. The full variable domain, rest sourced from reference TRBV7-9 and TRBJ2-3, is DTGVSQNPRHKITKRGQNVTFRCDPISEHNRLYWYRQTLGQGPEFLTYFQNEAQLEKSRLLSDRFSAERPKGSFSTLEIQRTEQGDSAMYLCASSLESSTDTQYFGPGTRLTVL.

CDR3 sequence: CASSQSAGRGDYEQYF. The CDR3, as DNA: TGTGCCAGCAGCCAATCGGCGGGGCGAGGTGACTACGAGCAGTACTTC. The chain employs TRBV16 and TRBJ2-7, with D possibly TRBD2 on 6 matching bases. Germline V gene sequence: CDR1 KGHSY, CDR2 FQNENV. V lost 0 bases to trimming and J lost 3 bases, with 15 bases between them. The CDR3 is 16 amino acids. Filled out from reference TRBV16 and TRBJ2-7, the complete variable domain reads GEEVAQTPKHLVRGEGQKAKLYCAPIKGHSYVFWYQQVLKNEFKFLISFQNENVFDETGMPKERFSAKCLPNSPCSLEIQATKLEDSAVYFCASSQSAGRGDYEQYFGPGTRLTVT.

This chain joins TRBV5-1 and TRBJ1-1; D is possibly TRBD1 (5 bases). Germline assignment: CDR1 SGHRS and CDR2 YFSETQ. CDR3 length equals 16 residues. V dropped 0 bases and J dropped 1 base, with 13 bases sitting between them. CDR3 in DNA: TGCGCCAGCAGCTTGGGGGGACTCCCGGGGAACACTGAAGCTTTCTTT. Protein product: CASSLGGLPGNTEAFF.

The chain is built from TRBV4-1 and TRBJ2-7, with 9 bases fitting TRBD1. This CDR3 is 16 amino acids long. V lost 3 bases, J lost 2 bases, and 8 bases stayed unmatched. Germline CDR1 and CDR2: MGHRA and YSYEKL. CDR3 loop: CASSQHPGQGAYEQYF. The CDR3 DNA is TGCGCCAGCAGCCAGCACCCGGGACAGGGCGCCTACGAGCAGTACTTC.